This T cell receptor beta chain was captured by sequencing in a study of blood T cells in healthy people across ages. General observations from the study: Estimates of diversity drawn from one million T cells were considered underestimates.

It was 8 to 10 milliliters of peripheral blood that were drawn from each donor. PBMCs were isolated at a quantity of at least 6.5 million per sample. Germline V lookup: CDR1 SGHTA, CDR2 FQGNSA. This CDR3 is built from 12 residues. V was pared by 6 bases and J by 3 bases, with 9 bases between. Then a second PCR, running roughly 7 to 11 cycles, was carried out with a sample-barcoded 5' primer and a J-beta primer mix. In TCRdb, the 5' RACE reads were re-called with MiXCR into one record per CDR3 protein. The table lists under 800,000 distinct CDR3 sequences, approximately 43% of them singletons, with roughly 20% in the top ten. This clonotype was detected a few times. Its matching antigen is unknown.

The sequencing sample was made of blood. The clonotype was recovered from a woman aged 55 to 70 in good health. The V call is TRBV7-2, the J call TRBJ2-7, with D unclear. CDR3 coding DNA: TGTGCCAGCAGAGCTGAGGTCTACGAGCAGTACTTC. This gives the protein CASRAEVYEQYF.